The 5 T cell receptor beta chains reported below all come from one sample, sequenced in a study of shared clonotypes between healthy human individuals. As defined, naive CD8 cells were CD45RO-negative and positively selected for CCR7, with terminally differentiated effector memory CD45RA+ cells excluded. The data were produced by immunoSEQ multiplex PCR, yet TCRdb's version contains in-frame clones alone and is incomplete. The table has around 2,000,000 clones, approximately 94% seen once. Sample: naive CD8+ T cells from PBMCs. Every receptor here comes from a man between 18 and 35 years old in good health. Some clones in this sample may be carry-over from other donors' samples.

The chain recombines TRBV27 with TRBJ1-5, with a possible D match to TRBD1 (5 bases). Germline V lookup: CDR1 MNHEY, CDR2 SMNVEV (reference sequence). The V and J ends lost 5 bases and 2 bases respectively, with 13 bases between them. The CDR3 loop spans 15 amino acids. CDR3 protein: CASSIGTRGNQPQHF. The CDR3 region has the DNA TGTGCCAGCAGTATCGGGACCCGGGGCAATCAGCCCCAGCATTTT.

V is TRBV14 and J is TRBJ2-1, with 7 bases matching TRBD2. CDR3 size: 16 residues. Germline loops: CDR1 SGHDN, CDR2 FVKESK. With V trimmed by 4 bases and J by 4 bases, 10 bases remained unmatched. As DNA, the CDR3 is TGTGCCAGCAGCCGCTCCCGGGACTACAGATACAATGAGCAGTTCTTC. This encodes CASSRSRDYRYNEQFF.

The V gene is TRBV2, the J gene TRBJ1-1; D is uncertain. There are 13 residues in the CDR3. Deletions cut 8 bases from V and 4 bases from J, with 14 bases between. CDR1 and CDR2 from the germline V gene are SNHLY and FYNNEI. The CDR3 here is CASAAARGTEAFF. The CDR3 bases are TGTGCCAGCGCGGCCGCCCGGGGCACTGAAGCTTTCTTT.

The CDR3 sequence: CASSQLAGPYEQYF. CDR3 nucleotide sequence: TGCGCCAGCAGCCAACTAGCGGGACCTTACGAGCAGTACTTC. This chain joins TRBV4-3 and TRBJ2-7, with TRBD2 matching over 9 bases. CDR3 length: 14 residues. Germline-derived CDR1 and CDR2 are LGHNA and YSLEER. Unmatched junction bases numbered 3, after V lost 2 bases and J lost 4 bases.

The genes are TRBV10-3 and TRBJ2-5; 8 bases are a match to TRBD1. Unmatched junction bases numbered 13, after V lost 2 bases and J lost 5 bases. The CDR3 has 17 amino acids. Germline V CDR1 and CDR2: ENHRY, SYGVKD. The CDR3 sequence is CAISEPKGQGARETQYF. The DNA of the CDR3 is TGTGCCATCAGTGAGCCCAAGGGGCAGGGGGCCCGGGAGACCCAGTACTTC.